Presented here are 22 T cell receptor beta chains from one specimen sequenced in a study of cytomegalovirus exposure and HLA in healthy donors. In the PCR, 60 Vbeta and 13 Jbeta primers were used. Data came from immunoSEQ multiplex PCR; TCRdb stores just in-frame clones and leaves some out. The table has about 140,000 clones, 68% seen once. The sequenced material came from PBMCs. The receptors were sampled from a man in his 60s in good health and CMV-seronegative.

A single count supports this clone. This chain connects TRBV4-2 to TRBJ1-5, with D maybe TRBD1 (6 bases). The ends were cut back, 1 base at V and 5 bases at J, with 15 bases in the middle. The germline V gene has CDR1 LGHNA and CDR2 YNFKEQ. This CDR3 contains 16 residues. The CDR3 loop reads CASSQGLGQLDQPQHF. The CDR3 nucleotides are TGTGCCAGCAGCCAAGGTTTAGGACAGTTAGATCAGCCCCAGCATTTT.

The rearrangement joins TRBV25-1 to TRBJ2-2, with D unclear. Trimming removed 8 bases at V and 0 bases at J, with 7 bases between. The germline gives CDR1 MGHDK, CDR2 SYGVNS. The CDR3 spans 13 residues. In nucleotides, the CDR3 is TGTGCCAGCTGGGCTCCGAACACCGGGGAGCTGTTTTTT. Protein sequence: CASWAPNTGELFF.

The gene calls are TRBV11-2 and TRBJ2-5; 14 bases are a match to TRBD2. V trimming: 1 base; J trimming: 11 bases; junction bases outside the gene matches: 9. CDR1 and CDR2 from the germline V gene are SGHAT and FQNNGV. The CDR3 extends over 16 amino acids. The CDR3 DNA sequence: TGTGCCAGCAGCTTAGCCGGGACTAGCGGGAGTCGGGAGCAGTACTTC. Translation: CASSLAGTSGSREQYF.

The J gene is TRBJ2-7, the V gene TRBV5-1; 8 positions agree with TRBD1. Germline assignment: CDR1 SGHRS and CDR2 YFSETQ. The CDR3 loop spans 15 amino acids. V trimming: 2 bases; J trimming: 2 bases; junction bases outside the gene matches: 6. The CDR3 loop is CASSLATGVPYEQYF. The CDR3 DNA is TGCGCCAGCAGCTTAGCGACAGGGGTCCCCTACGAGCAGTACTTC.

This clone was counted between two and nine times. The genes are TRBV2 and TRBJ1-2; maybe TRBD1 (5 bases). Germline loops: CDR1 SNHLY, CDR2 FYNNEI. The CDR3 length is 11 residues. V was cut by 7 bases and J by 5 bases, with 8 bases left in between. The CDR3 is CASKGTYGYTF. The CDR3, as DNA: TGTGCCAGCAAGGGGACTTATGGCTACACCTTC.

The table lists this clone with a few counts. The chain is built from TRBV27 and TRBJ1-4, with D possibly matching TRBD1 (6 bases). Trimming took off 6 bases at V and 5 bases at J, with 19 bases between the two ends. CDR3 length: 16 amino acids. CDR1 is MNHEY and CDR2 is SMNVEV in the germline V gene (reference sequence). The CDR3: CASRNRQDRVNEKLFF. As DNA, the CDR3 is TGTGCCAGCAGAAATCGACAGGACCGGGTCAATGAAAAACTGTTTTTT.

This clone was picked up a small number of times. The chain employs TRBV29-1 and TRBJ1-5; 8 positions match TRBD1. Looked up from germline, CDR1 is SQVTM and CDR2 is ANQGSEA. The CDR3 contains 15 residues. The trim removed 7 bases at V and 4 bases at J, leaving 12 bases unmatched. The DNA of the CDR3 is TGCAGCGGAATTTTTGGACAGGGACTAAATCAGCCCCAGCATTTT. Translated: CSGIFGQGLNQPQHF. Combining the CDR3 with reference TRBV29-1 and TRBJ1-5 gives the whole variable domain SAVISQKPSRDICQRGTSLTIQCQVDSQVTMMFWYRQQPGQSLTLIATANQGSEATYESGFVIDKFPISRPNLTFSTLTVSNMSPEDSSIYLCSGIFGQGLNQPQHFGDGTRLSIL.

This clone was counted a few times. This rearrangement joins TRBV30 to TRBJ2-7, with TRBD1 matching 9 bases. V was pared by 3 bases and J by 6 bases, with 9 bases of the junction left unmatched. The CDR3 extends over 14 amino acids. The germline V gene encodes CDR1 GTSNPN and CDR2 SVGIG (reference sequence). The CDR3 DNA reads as TGTGCCTGGAGCCGGACAGGGACAGGGTCCGAGCAGTACTTC. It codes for CAWSRTGTGSEQYF.

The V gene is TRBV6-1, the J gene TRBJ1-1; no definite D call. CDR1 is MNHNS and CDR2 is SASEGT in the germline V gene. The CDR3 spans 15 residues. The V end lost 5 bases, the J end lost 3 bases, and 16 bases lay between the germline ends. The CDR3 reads CASSTQIVGHTEAFF. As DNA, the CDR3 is TGTGCCAGCAGTACCCAAATAGTGGGCCACACTGAAGCTTTCTTT.

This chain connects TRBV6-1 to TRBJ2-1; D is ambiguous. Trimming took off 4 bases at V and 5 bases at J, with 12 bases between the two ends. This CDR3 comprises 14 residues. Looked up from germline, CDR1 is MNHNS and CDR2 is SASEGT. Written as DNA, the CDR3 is TGTGCCAGCAGTGCTTCAGCACTAAACAATGAGCAGTTCTTC. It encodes CASSASALNNEQFF.

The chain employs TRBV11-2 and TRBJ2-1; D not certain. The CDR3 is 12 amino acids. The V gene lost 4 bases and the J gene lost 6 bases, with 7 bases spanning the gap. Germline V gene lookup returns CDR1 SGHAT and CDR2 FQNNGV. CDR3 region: CASSSPSNEQFF. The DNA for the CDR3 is TGTGCCAGCAGCTCCCCCTCCAATGAGCAGTTCTTC.

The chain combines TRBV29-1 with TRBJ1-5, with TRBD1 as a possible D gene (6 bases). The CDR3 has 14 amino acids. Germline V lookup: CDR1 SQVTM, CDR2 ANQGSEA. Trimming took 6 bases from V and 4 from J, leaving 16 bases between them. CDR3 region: CSVAQGTGNQPQHF. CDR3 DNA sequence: TGCAGCGTCGCCCAGGGGACGGGTAATCAGCCCCAGCATTTT. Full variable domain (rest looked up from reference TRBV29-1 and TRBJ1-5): SAVISQKPSRDICQRGTSLTIQCQVDSQVTMMFWYRQQPGQSLTLIATANQGSEATYESGFVIDKFPISRPNLTFSTLTVSNMSPEDSSIYLCSVAQGTGNQPQHFGDGTRLSIL.

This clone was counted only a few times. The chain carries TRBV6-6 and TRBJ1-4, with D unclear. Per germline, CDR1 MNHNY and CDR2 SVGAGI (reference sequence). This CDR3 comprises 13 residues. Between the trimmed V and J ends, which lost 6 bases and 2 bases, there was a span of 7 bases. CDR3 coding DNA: TGTGCCAGCAGGAGGGAGACTAATGAAAAACTGTTTTTT. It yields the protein CASRRETNEKLFF.

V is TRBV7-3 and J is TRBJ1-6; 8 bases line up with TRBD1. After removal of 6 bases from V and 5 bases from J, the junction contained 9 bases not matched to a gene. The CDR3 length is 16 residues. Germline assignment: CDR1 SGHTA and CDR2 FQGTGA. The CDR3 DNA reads TGTGCCAGCAGTCTCAGGGGGCTCGGTGATAATTCACCCCTCCACTTT. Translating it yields CASSLRGLGDNSPLHF. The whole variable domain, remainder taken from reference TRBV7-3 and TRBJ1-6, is GAGVSQTPSNKVTEKGKYVELRCDPISGHTALYWYRQSLGQGPEFLIYFQGTGAADDSGLPNDRFFAVRPEGSVSTLKIQRTERGDSAVYLCASSLRGLGDNSPLHFGNGTRLTVT.

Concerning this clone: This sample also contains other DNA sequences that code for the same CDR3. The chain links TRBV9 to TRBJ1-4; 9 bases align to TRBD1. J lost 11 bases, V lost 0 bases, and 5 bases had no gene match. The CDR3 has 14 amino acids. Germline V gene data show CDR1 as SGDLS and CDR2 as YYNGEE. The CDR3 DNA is TGTGCCAGCAGCGTAGGTACAGGGGGCGAGAAACTGTTTTTT. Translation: CASSVGTGGEKLFF.

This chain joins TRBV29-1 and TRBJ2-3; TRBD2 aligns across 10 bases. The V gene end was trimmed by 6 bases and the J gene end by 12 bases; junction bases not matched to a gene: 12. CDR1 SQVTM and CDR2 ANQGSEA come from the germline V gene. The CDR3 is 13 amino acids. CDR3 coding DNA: TGCAGCGTGACTCCGACGAGCGGGAGGGCCCAGTATTTT. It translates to CSVTPTSGRAQYF.

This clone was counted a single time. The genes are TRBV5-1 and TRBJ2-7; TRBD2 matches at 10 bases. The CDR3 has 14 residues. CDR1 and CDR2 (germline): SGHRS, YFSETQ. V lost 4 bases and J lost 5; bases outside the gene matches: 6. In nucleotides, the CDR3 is TGCGCCAGCAGCCCCTCTAGCGGGAGCCACGAGCAGTACTTC. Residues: CASSPSSGSHEQYF.

This chain's CDR3 is CASCRQATEAFF. CDR3 DNA: TGTGCCAGCTGCAGACAGGCGACTGAAGCTTTCTTT. This chain links TRBV5-8 with TRBJ1-1, with D perhaps matching TRBD1 (6 bases). Germline V gives CDR1 SGHTS, CDR2 YDEGEE. With 7 bases removed from V and 5 bases from J, the gap between germline ends came to 12 bases. The CDR3 totals 12 residues.

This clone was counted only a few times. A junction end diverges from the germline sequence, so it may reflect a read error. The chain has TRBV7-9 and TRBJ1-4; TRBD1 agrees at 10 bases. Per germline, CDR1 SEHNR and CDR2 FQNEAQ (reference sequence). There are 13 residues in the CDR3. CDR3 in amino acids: CASSLDRQGALGF. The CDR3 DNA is TGTGCCAGCAGCTTAGACCGACAGGGGGCCCTGGGTTTT.

This CDR3 reads CASSLYRETIYF. The CDR3 DNA sequence: TGTGCCAGCAGCCTTTACAGGGAAACCATATATTTT. The chain joins TRBV7-2 to TRBJ1-3, with a weak D call TRBD1 (6 bases). The germline CDR1 and CDR2 sequences are SGHTA and FQGNSA. CDR3 size: 12 residues. V was clipped by 5 bases and J by 10 bases, with 12 bases between them. The full variable domain, its missing parts supplied by reference TRBV7-2 and TRBJ1-3, is GAGVSQSPSNKVTEKGKDVELRCDPISGHTALYWYRQSLGQGLEFLIYFQGNSAPDKSGLPSDRFSAERTGGSVSTLTIQRTQQEDSAVYLCASSLYRETIYFGEGSWLTVV.

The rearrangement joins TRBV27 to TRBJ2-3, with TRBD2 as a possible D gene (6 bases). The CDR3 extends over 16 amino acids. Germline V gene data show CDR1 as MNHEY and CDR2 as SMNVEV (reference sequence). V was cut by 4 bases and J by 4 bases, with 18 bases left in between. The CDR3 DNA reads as TGTGCCAGCAGTTCTGACGGAGGAGGGGTCCCAGATACGCAGTATTTT. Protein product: CASSSDGGGVPDTQYF.

CDR3 coding DNA: TGTGCCAGCAGCTTAGCCGGGTCGGATGAAAAACTGTTTTTT. Its protein product is CASSLAGSDEKLFF. The J gene is TRBJ1-4, the V gene TRBV7-2; D uncertain. CDR1 is SGHTA, CDR2 FQGNSA, per germline. Trimming took 0 bases from V and 6 from J, leaving 8 bases between them. This CDR3 contains 14 residues.